What follows are 30 T cell receptor beta chains derived from one specimen sequenced in a study of blood T cell repertoires in COVID-19. The method was immunoSEQ multiplex PCR; TCRdb's version includes in-frame clones alone and lacks a portion of them. Here the sample spans about 280,000 clones, around 90% being singletons. The specimen was PBMCs or T cells enriched from blood (not recorded which). The receptors stem from a man aged 35 to 55 who had been exposed to COVID-19.

The chain joins TRBV6-5 to TRBJ1-2; 9 bases fit TRBD1. Trimming took 0 bases from V and 8 from J; bases not matched to a gene: 7. CDR3 length: 15 amino acids. Germline V gives CDR1 MNHEY, CDR2 SVGAGI. CDR3 nucleotides: TGTGCCAGCAGTTACTCGATGGGGACAGGGAACGGCTACACCTTC. Translated, it gives CASSYSMGTGNGYTF.

As DNA, the CDR3 is TGTGCCAGCAGCTTAACCCTCGACAGAATCTATGGCTACACCTTC. Translation gives CASSLTLDRIYGYTF. The chain carries TRBV11-2 and TRBJ1-2; perhaps TRBD1 as D (5 bases). This CDR3 is built from 15 residues. V lost 2 bases and J lost 4, with 14 bases in between. Germline CDR1 is SGHAT and CDR2 is FQNNGV.

There are a few counts of this clone. The chain employs TRBV5-1 and TRBJ2-7; 8 nucleotides line up with TRBD2. Unmatched junction bases numbered 11, after V lost 3 bases and J lost 6 bases. The CDR3 contains 15 residues. Germline V gives CDR1 SGHRS, CDR2 YFSETQ. CDR3 sequence: CASSWAGTGGPEQYF. The CDR3 nucleotides read TGCGCCAGCAGCTGGGCCGGGACGGGAGGGCCCGAGCAGTACTTC.

The chain is built from TRBV5-1 and TRBJ2-7, with a tentative D call TRBD1 (6 bases). Germline V gene lookup returns CDR1 SGHRS and CDR2 YFSETQ. The V gene lost 0 bases and the J gene lost 2 bases, with 9 bases spanning the gap. The CDR3 spans 14 residues. CDR3 nucleotides: TGCGCCAGCAGCTTGGTAACAGGGCCCTACGAGCAGTACTTC. Translating it yields CASSLVTGPYEQYF. The whole variable domain, remainder taken from reference TRBV5-1 and TRBJ2-7, is KAGVTQTPRYLIKTRGQQVTLSCSPISGHRSVSWYQQTPGQGLQFLFEYFSETQRNKGNFPGRFSGRQFSNSRSEMNVSTLELGDSALYLCASSLVTGPYEQYFGPGTRLTVT.

The chain uses TRBV9 and TRBJ1-1; D is possibly TRBD1 (6 bases). The V gene lost 4 bases and the J gene lost 4 bases, with 20 bases spanning the gap. CDR1 is SGDLS, CDR2 YYNGEE, per germline. CDR3 length: 16 residues. CDR3 sequence (DNA): TGTGCCAGCAGCCTCGTACAGGGCGCCGGTGGCACTGAAGCTTTCTTT. Translating gives CASSLVQGAGGTEAFF.

The gene calls are TRBV6-4 and TRBJ1-1, with no clear D. CDR3 length: 13 residues. Looked up from germline, CDR1 is MRHNA and CDR2 is SNTAGT. The V end lost 11 bases, the J end lost 0 bases, and 13 bases lay between the germline ends. CDR3: CAPVFFVNTEAFF. The DNA for the CDR3 is TGTGCCCCGGTATTCTTCGTGAACACTGAAGCTTTCTTT.

The chain carries TRBV11-3 and TRBJ2-7, with D maybe TRBD1 (5 bases). V was shortened by 3 bases and J by 3 bases, with 12 bases between the two germline ends. This CDR3 has 14 amino acids. Germline V CDR1 and CDR2: SGHNT, YENEEA. CDR3: CASSLLSGIYEQYF. The CDR3 DNA is TGTGCCAGCAGCTTGCTATCAGGGATCTACGAGCAGTACTTC.

The rearrangement joins TRBV19 to TRBJ2-1, with 15 bases fitting TRBD2. Germline V CDR1 and CDR2: LNHDA, SQIVND (reference sequence). Trimming removed 0 bases from V and 9 bases from J; junction bases left unmatched: 3. The CDR3 extends over 16 amino acids. CDR3 loop: CASSIEGLAGGTEQFF. DNA for the CDR3: TGTGCCAGTAGTATAGAAGGACTAGCGGGAGGGACTGAGCAGTTCTTC.

This chain links TRBV1 with TRBJ2-1; the table's D call, TRBD2, has no DNA check behind it. TRBV1 is noted as a pseudogene. The CDR3 loop spans 13 amino acids. The CDR3 DNA sequence: TGCACCAGCAGGCCGATGGAGCGCCAATTTCTGTTCTTC. Translation: CTSRPMERQFLFF.

This clone was counted only a few times. This chain connects TRBV9 to TRBJ1-1; D is possibly TRBD1 (6 bases). The CDR3 has 17 amino acids. The germline CDR1 and CDR2 sequences are SGDLS and YYNGEE. Between the trimmed V and J ends, which lost 2 bases and 6 bases, there was a span of 23 bases. This CDR3 is CASSVGGTSFPEAEAFF. As DNA, the CDR3 is TGTGCCAGCAGCGTGGGGGGGACAAGCTTCCCCGAAGCTGAAGCTTTCTTT. Looking up the rest from reference TRBV9 and TRBJ1-1 gives the full variable domain: DSGVTQTPKHLITATGQRVTLRCSPRSGDLSVYWYQQSLDQGLQFLIQYYNGEERAKGNILERFSAQQFPDLHSELNLSSLELGDSALYFCASSVGGTSFPEAEAFFGQGTRLTVV.

This clone was observed a single time. The chain joins TRBV5-1 to TRBJ2-3, with 12 bases that match TRBD2. The V gene end was trimmed by 5 bases and the J gene end by 0 bases; junction bases not matched to a gene: 1. CDR1 is SGHRS, CDR2 YFSETQ, per germline. The CDR3 extends over 15 amino acids. DNA of the CDR3: TGCGCCAGCAGGGGGACTAGCGGGAGCACAGATACGCAGTATTTT. Translation: CASRGTSGSTDTQYF.

V is TRBV12-5 and J is TRBJ1-5, with 7 bases identical to TRBD1. The germline V gene has CDR1 LGHNT and CDR2 FRNRAP. The CDR3 extends over 12 amino acids. With 8 bases clipped from V and 2 bases from J, the junction kept 0 bases outside the gene matches. CDR3 in amino acids: CASTGGNQPQHF. The CDR3 DNA is TGTGCTAGTACAGGGGGCAATCAGCCCCAGCATTTT. Based on the CDR3 plus reference TRBV12-5 and TRBJ1-5, the full variable domain is DARVTQTPRHKVTEMGQEVTMRCQPILGHNTVFWYRQTMMQGLELLAYFRNRAPLDDSGMPKDRFSAEMPDATLATLKIQPSEPRDSAVYFCASTGGNQPQHFGDGTRLSIL.

The chain joins TRBV28 to TRBJ1-2, with D unresolved. The CDR3 sequence is 15 residues long. V was shortened by 5 bases and J by 3 bases, with 16 bases between the two germline ends. Germline CDR1 MDHEN, CDR2 SYDVKM. DNA of the CDR3: TGTGCCAGCAGTCCCGGGTCCCAAGAGGACTATGGCTACACCTTC. Protein product: CASSPGSQEDYGYTF.

The chain uses TRBV5-8 and TRBJ1-1, with 10 bases matching TRBD1. This CDR3 comprises 18 residues. J gave up 0 bases and V 0 bases, and 8 bases lay outside the gene matches. Looked up from germline, CDR1 is SGHTS and CDR2 is YDEGEE. The CDR3 region is CASSLGPGQGRMNTEAFF. DNA for the CDR3: TGTGCCAGCAGCTTGGGTCCGGGACAGGGGCGGATGAACACTGAAGCTTTCTTT.

The chain couples TRBV4-3 to TRBJ2-1; 8 nucleotides line up with TRBD1. Germline values: CDR1 LGHNA, CDR2 YSLEER. After removal of 0 bases from V and 8 bases from J, the junction contained 9 bases not matched to a gene. This CDR3 spans 16 amino acids. CDR3 DNA: TGCGCCAGCAGCCAAGACACAGGGGGAAGTAGCGATGAGCAGTTCTTC. Its protein is CASSQDTGGSSDEQFF.

The chain joins TRBV4-2 to TRBJ1-3; a possible D gene is TRBD1 (6 bases). The CDR3 runs 17 residues. Trimming cost V 1 base and J 3 bases, with 16 bases left between them. Germline CDR1 LGHNA, CDR2 YNFKEQ. The DNA of the CDR3 is TGTGCCAGCAGCCAAGGCTCGACAGGATCTTTTGGAAACACCATATATTTT. This sequence encodes CASSQGSTGSFGNTIYF.

A remark on this clone: The DNA is left out, because the CDR3 cannot be placed on it with certainty; the CDR3 is given as TCRdb lists it. The chain uses TRBV27 and TRBJ2-2; TRBD1 was called by the table and not checked on the DNA. Germline V gene sequence: CDR1 MNHEY, CDR2 SMNVEV (reference sequence). Inclusive of both ends, the CDR3 amounts to 16 amino acids. The CDR3 loop reads CASSSSDSYYTGELFF.

The chain has TRBV10-1 and TRBJ2-2; D possibly corresponds to TRBD2 (7 bases). The CDR3 is 15 amino acids. The V end lost 4 bases, the J end lost 3 bases, and 12 bases lay between the germline ends. Germline-derived CDR1 and CDR2 are WNHNN and SYGVQD (reference sequence). CDR3 residues: CASSGGGADTGELFF. Here the CDR3 DNA reads TGCGCCAGCAGTGGCGGGGGCGCCGACACCGGGGAGCTGTTTTTT.

The V and J genes are TRBV11-3 and TRBJ2-1, with 12 bases lining up with TRBD2. The V gene's germline CDR1 is SGHNT and CDR2 YENEEA. There are 15 residues in the CDR3. V lost 4 bases to trimming and J lost 6 bases; unmatched junction nucleotides: 4. CDR3 coding DNA: TGTGCCAGCAGCTCAGGACTAGCGGGAATCAATGAGCAGTTCTTC. This codes for CASSSGLAGINEQFF.

This rearrangement joins TRBV5-1 to TRBJ2-7; D might be TRBD2 (5 bases). V was clipped by 1 base and J by 0 bases, with 8 bases between them. The germline gives CDR1 SGHRS, CDR2 YFSETQ. The CDR3 is made up of 14 amino acids. The CDR3: CASSLMGSSYEQYF. The CDR3 coding sequence is TGCGCCAGCAGCTTGATGGGGAGCTCCTACGAGCAGTACTTC. Filled out from reference TRBV5-1 and TRBJ2-7, the complete variable domain reads KAGVTQTPRYLIKTRGQQVTLSCSPISGHRSVSWYQQTPGQGLQFLFEYFSETQRNKGNFPGRFSGRQFSNSRSEMNVSTLELGDSALYLCASSLMGSSYEQYFGPGTRLTVT.

The chain couples TRBV6-5 to TRBJ2-5, with a tentative D call TRBD2 (5 bases). Trimming cost V 7 bases and J 5 bases, with 14 bases left between them. CDR1 and CDR2 from the germline V gene are MNHEY and SVGAGI. The CDR3 consists of 13 residues. The CDR3 spells CASTRGLRETQYF. DNA for the CDR3: TGTGCCAGCACCCGAGGACTCCGTGAGACCCAGTACTTC.

V gene TRBV6-2 or TRBV6-3 combines with J gene TRBJ2-7, with D maybe TRBD2 (6 bases). The CDR3 loop spans 11 amino acids. Germline CDR1 reads MNHEY; CDR2 reads SVGEGT. V shed 4 bases and J shed 6 bases, with 7 bases lying between them. CDR3 DNA: TGTGCCAGCAGTTTCGGGGGCGAGCAGTACTTC. As protein: CASSFGGEQYF.

This clone was observed a single time. This CDR3 is CASSLIIQPQHF. The CDR3 region has the DNA TGTGCCAGCAGCTTAATTATTCAGCCCCAGCATTTT. The rearrangement uses TRBV11-3 and TRBJ1-5; D remains unclear. CDR3 length: 12 amino acids. Germline CDR1 SGHNT, CDR2 YENEEA. V was clipped by 2 bases and J by 6 bases, with 5 bases between them.

The chain employs TRBV14 and TRBJ2-2; possible D gene TRBD2, 6 bases. This CDR3 is built from 15 residues. Trimming cost V 1 base and J 6 bases, with 12 bases left between them. Germline values: CDR1 SGHDN, CDR2 FVKESK. CDR3 bases: TGTGCCAGCAGCCAAGCGATAGCGGCGGCCGGGGAGCTGTTTTTT. Translation: CASSQAIAAAGELFF. Using reference TRBV14 and TRBJ2-2 for the parts outside the CDR3, the full variable domain is EAGVTQFPSHSVIEKGQTVTLRCDPISGHDNLYWYRRVMGKEIKFLLHFVKESKQDESGMPNNRFLAERTGGTYSTLKVQPAELEDSGVYFCASSQAIAAAGELFFGEGSRLTVL.

There are a few counts of this clone. The chain is built from TRBV20-1 and TRBJ1-6; 7 bases match TRBD1. The length of the CDR3 is 14 residues. V trimming: 6 bases; J trimming: 6 bases; junction bases outside the gene matches: 8. Germline V lookup: CDR1 DFQATT, CDR2 SNEGSKA (reference sequence). In DNA form, the CDR3 reads TGCAGTGCCAGTGGGACAGCCGGTAATTCACCCCTCCACTTT. Translating it yields CSASGTAGNSPLHF.

The V gene is TRBV7-8, the J gene TRBJ2-3; 7 positions agree with TRBD2. The germline V gene has CDR1 SGHVS and CDR2 FQNEAQ. J gave up 6 bases and V 5 bases, and 14 bases lay outside the gene matches. This CDR3 has 16 residues. The CDR3 loop is CASSPVSRLAADTQYF. CDR3 DNA sequence: TGTGCCAGCAGCCCCGTCTCCCGGCTAGCGGCTGATACGCAGTATTTT.

The genes are TRBV5-1 and TRBJ1-2; 8 bases are shared with TRBD1. Germline trimming cut 4 bases from V and 4 bases from J; bases unmatched to any gene: 3. CDR3 length: 13 residues. Germline lookup yields CDR1 SGHRS and CDR2 YFSETQ. The CDR3 spells CASSTDRGYGYTF. CDR3 DNA sequence: TGCGCCAGCAGCACTGACAGGGGCTATGGCTACACCTTC. The full variable domain, rest sourced from reference TRBV5-1 and TRBJ1-2, is KAGVTQTPRYLIKTRGQQVTLSCSPISGHRSVSWYQQTPGQGLQFLFEYFSETQRNKGNFPGRFSGRQFSNSRSEMNVSTLELGDSALYLCASSTDRGYGYTFGSGTRLTVV.

This clone came up many times. The chain joins TRBV7-9 to TRBJ2-2, with 7 bases matching TRBD2. This CDR3 is built from 15 residues. The trim removed 1 base at V and 2 bases at J, leaving 1 base unmatched. The germline CDR1 and CDR2 sequences are SEHNR and FQNEAQ (reference sequence). The CDR3: CASSLGGGNTGELFF. In DNA, the CDR3 is TGTGCCAGCAGCTTAGGCGGGGGAAACACCGGGGAGCTGTTTTTT.

This CDR3 is CASSEAVRSNQPQHF. The CDR3, as DNA: TGTGCCAGCAGTGAAGCTGTACGGAGCAATCAGCCCCAGCATTTT. This sequence joins TRBV2 and TRBJ1-5; D unclear. The V gene's germline CDR1 is SNHLY and CDR2 FYNNEI. The CDR3 is 15 residues long. V dropped 0 bases and J dropped 1 base, with 7 bases sitting between them.

This chain joins TRBV6-1 and TRBJ2-3, with 9 bases that match TRBD2. Germline V gives CDR1 MNHNS, CDR2 SASEGT. The CDR3 consists of 18 residues. V shed 2 bases and J 2 bases; nucleotides not matched to a gene: 11. CDR3 bases: TGTGCCAGCAGTGAACAACCACCCGGGACTAGCTTCACAGATACGCAGTATTTT. This sequence encodes CASSEQPPGTSFTDTQYF.